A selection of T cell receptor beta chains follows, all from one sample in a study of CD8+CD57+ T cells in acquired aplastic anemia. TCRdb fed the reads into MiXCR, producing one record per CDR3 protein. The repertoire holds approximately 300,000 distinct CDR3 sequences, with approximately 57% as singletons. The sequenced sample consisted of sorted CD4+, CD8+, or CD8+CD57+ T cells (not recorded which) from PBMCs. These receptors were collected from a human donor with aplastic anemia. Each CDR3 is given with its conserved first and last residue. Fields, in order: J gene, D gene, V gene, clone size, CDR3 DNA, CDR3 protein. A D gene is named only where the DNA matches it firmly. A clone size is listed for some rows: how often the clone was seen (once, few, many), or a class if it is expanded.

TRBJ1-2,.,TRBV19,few,TGTGCCAGTACCTTATACAGCGGCTTGAACTATGGCTACACCTTC,CASTLYSGLNYGYTF
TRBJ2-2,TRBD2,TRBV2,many,TGTGCCAGCAGTGAACCAGCGGGAGGTACCGGGGAGCTGTTTTTT,CASSEPAGGTGELFF
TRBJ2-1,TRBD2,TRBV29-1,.,TGCAGCGTACTGAGGGGACTAGCGGACAATGAGCAGTTCTTC,CSVLRGLADNEQFF
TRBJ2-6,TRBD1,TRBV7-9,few,TGTGCCAGCAGCTCGACAGGGTATGGGGCCAACGTCCTGACTTTC,CASSSTGYGANVLTF
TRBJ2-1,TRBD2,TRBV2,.,TGTGCCAGCACCAGACTAGCGGGAGGAGGTGAGCAGTTCTTC,CASTRLAGGGEQFF
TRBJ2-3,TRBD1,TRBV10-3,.,TGTGCCATCACCCTAGAGGGCAGGGACAGGCCAGGGGATACGCAGTATTTT,CAITLEGRDRPGDTQYF
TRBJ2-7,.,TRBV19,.,TGTGCCAGTAGTATCGGAGGGGTGACCTACGAGCAGTACTTC,CASSIGGVTYEQYF
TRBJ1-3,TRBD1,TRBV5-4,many,TGTGCCAGCAGCTTCGGGACAGCTGGAAACACCATATATTTT,CASSFGTAGNTIYF
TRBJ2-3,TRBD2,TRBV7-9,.,TGTGCCAGCAGCTCTCCTAGCTCGAGGGAGGGCCGAACAGATACGCAGTATTTT,CASSSPSSREGRTDTQYF
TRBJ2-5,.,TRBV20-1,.,TGCAGTGCTAGTATCGGGGAGACCCAGTACTTC,CSASIGETQYF
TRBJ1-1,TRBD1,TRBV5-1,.,TGCGCCAGCAGCTCAGGGACAGGGAACATGAACACTGAAGCTTTCTTT,CASSSGTGNMNTEAFF
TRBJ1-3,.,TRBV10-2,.,TGCGCCAGCAGTGAGAATTCTGGAAACACCATATATTTT,CASSENSGNTIYF
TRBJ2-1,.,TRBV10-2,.,TGCGCCAGCAAAAGGGGTAACTCCTACAATGAGCAGTTCTTC,CASKRGNSYNEQFF
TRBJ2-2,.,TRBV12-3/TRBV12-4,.,TGTGCCAGCAGTACCTGGACCGCGGACACCGGTGAGCTGTTTTTT,CASSTWTADTGELFF
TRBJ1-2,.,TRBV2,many,TGTGCCAGCAGTCCAGGGTTCGAGGGCTACACCTTC,CASSPGFEGYTF
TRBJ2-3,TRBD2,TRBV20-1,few,TGCAGTGCTAGAGGTGGACTAGCACATGAGCAGTATTTT,CSARGGLAHEQYF
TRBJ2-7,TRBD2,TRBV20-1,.,TGCAGTGCTATAGCGGGAGGGTCCCCCTACGAGCAGTACTTC,CSAIAGGSPYEQYF
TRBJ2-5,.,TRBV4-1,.,TGCGCCAGCAGCCAAGAAAGGGGCGAGACCCAGTACTTC,CASSQERGETQYF
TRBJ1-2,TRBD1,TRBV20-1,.,TGCAGTGTCATCCCCCGGGACAGGGCAGGCGGCTACACCTTC,CSVIPRDRAGGYTF
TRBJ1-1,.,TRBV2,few,TGTGCCAGCAGTGAGGAGGGGATGGGGAACACTGAAGCTTTCTTT,CASSEEGMGNTEAFF
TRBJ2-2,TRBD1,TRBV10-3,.,TGTGCCACTTGCCGGGGGGACAGGGGGATCACCGGGGAGCTGTTTTTT,CATCRGDRGITGELFF
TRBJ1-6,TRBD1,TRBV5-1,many,TGCGCCAGCGCCCCAGGGGGCGCCGGGGATTCACCCCTCCACTTT,CASAPGGAGDSPLHF
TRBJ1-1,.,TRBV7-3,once,TGTGCCAGCAGCTTGGAGGGGGATAACACTGAAGCTTTCTTT,CASSLEGDNTEAFF
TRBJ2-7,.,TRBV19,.,TGTGCCAGTAGTATTCAGGGAACCATTTACGAGCAGTACTTC,CASSIQGTIYEQYF
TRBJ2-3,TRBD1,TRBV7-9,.,TGTGCCAGCAGCTTAGCAGGGGTACAGGGGGTCACAGATACGCAGTATTTT,CASSLAGVQGVTDTQYF